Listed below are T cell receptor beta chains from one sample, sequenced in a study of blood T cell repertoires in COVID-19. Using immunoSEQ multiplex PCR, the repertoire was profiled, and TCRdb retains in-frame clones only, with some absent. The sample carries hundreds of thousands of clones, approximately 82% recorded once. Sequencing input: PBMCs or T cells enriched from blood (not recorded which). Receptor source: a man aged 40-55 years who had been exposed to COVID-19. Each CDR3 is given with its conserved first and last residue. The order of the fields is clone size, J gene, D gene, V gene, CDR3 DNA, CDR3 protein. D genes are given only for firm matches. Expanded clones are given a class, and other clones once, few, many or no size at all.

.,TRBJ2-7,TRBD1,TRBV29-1,TGCAGTGTTTTGGGGGACAGGGCCAGGGAGCAGTACTTC,CSVLGDRAREQYF
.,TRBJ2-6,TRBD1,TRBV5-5,TGTGCCAGCAGCCGGCGGGGGACAGGGATCTCTGGGGCCAACGTCCTGACTTTC,CASSRRGTGISGANVLTF
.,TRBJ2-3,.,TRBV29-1,TGCAGCGCCGAGCGGCCTAGCACAGATACGCAGTATTTT,CSAERPSTDTQYF
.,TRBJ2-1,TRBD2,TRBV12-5,TGTGCTAGTGGTTTGGTTTCAGCGGGACTAGCGGGAGGCAATGAGCAGTTCTTC,CASGLVSAGLAGGNEQFF
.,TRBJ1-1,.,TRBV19,TGTGCCAGTAGTCTCGTGGCACACACTGAAGCTTTCTTT,CASSLVAHTEAFF
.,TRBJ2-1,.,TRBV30,TGTGCCCTAACAACGTGGCGGGGCCACAATGAGCAGTTCTTC,CALTTWRGHNEQFF
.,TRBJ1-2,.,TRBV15,TGTGCCACCAGCAGAGATTTCCCCCCTCAGACAGCTCGCTTC,CATSRDFPPQTARF
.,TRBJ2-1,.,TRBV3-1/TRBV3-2,TGTGCCAGCAGCCCACCACCAGGTTGGGATGAGCAGTTCTTC,CASSPPPGWDEQFF
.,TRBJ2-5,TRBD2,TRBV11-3,TGTGCCAGCAGCACACTAGCGGGAGCCCAAGAGACCCAGTACTTC,CASSTLAGAQETQYF
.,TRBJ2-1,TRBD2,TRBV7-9,TGTGCCAGCAGCTTAGACTTTACTGGACTAGTAGGCAATGAGCAGTTCTTC,CASSLDFTGLVGNEQFF
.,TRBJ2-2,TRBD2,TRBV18,TGTGCCAGCTCACCTCAGCGGGAGAATGACGGGGAGCTGTTTTTT,CASSPQRENDGELFF
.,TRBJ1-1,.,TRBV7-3,TGTGCCAGCAGCTTACGACCCACGACAGGAATGAACACTGAAGCTTTCTTT,CASSLRPTTGMNTEAFF
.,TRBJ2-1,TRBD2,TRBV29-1,TGCAGCGGAGGCTGGTCGCGGGAGGAGCAGTTCTTC,CSGGWSREEQFF
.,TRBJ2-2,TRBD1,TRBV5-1,TGCGCCAGCAGCTTGGCAGGGGGCAACACCGGGGAGCTGTTTTTT,CASSLAGGNTGELFF
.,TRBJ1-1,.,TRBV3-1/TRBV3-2,TGTGCCAGCAGCCCTAGGCGGCAGCAGGGTCGCCGCCCCAACACTGAAGCTTTCTTT,CASSPRRQQGRRPNTEAFF
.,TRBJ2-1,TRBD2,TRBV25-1,TGTGCCAGCAGTGATCTGGGTAGCGGGAGTTTCGATGAGCAGTTCTTC,CASSDLGSGSFDEQFF
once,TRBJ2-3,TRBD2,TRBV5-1,TGCGCCAGCAGCCCAGCTAGCGGTACCACAGATACGCAGTATTTT,CASSPASGTTDTQYF
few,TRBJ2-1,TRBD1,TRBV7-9,TGTGCCAGCAGCATTGACAGGGGGATCCACAATGAGCAGTTCTTC,CASSIDRGIHNEQFF
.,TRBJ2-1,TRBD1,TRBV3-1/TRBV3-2,TGTGCCAGCAGCCATTCCTGGGACAGGGGGCAGAGGGAGCAGTTCTTC,CASSHSWDRGQREQFF
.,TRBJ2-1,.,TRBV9,TGTGCCAGCAGCGAATCGGGAGCCTACAATGAGCAGTTCTTC,CASSESGAYNEQFF
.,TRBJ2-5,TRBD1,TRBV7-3,TGTGCCAGCAGCAGGACAGGGGGCCCAGAGACCCAGTACTTC,CASSRTGGPETQYF
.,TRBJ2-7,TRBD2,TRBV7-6,TGTGCCAGCAGCCCACAAGAGGGGACTAGCTCCTACGAGCAGTACTTC,CASSPQEGTSSYEQYF
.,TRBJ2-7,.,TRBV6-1,TGTGCCAGCAGTGAGTTCGGCTACGAGCAGTACTTC,CASSEFGYEQYF
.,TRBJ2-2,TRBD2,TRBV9,TGTGCCAGCAGCGCGGGGGGAGGGGAGCTGTTTTTT,CASSAGGGELFF
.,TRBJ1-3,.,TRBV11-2,TGTGCCAGCAGCCCAACAGGCTCTGGAAACACCATATATTTT,CASSPTGSGNTIYF
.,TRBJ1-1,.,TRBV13,TGTGCCAGCAGACACCGAACAGTCCGGCTGAACACTGAAGCTTTCTTT,CASRHRTVRLNTEAFF
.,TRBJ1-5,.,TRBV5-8,TGTGCCAGCAGCTCATACAGGGTCAGGCAGCCCCAGCATTTT,CASSSYRVRQPQHF
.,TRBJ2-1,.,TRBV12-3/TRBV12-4,TGTGCCAGCAGTTTAGTACGCGGGTGGGAGTTCTTC,CASSLVRGWEFF
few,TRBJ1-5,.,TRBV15,TGTGCCACCAGCAGAGGTGAGCATAGCAATCAGCCCCAGCATTTT,CATSRGEHSNQPQHF
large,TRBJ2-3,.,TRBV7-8,TGTGCCAGCAGCTTCATCGCCCTCGGAGGTGCAGATACGCAGTATTTT,CASSFIALGGADTQYF
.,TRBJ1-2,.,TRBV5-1,TGCGCCAGCAGCTCCGGGGACCGGGGGGCTCGTGGCTACACCTTC,CASSSGDRGARGYTF
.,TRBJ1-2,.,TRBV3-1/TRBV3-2,TGTGCCAGCAGCCTTGGTGAGGGCCACTATGGCTACACCTTC,CASSLGEGHYGYTF
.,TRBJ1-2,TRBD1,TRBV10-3,TGTGCCATCAGTGTCATCGGGACAGGGAGGGATAACTATGGCTACACCTTC,CAISVIGTGRDNYGYTF
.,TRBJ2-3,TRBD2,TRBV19,TGTGCCAGTAGTATCCAGGGACTAGCGAACACAGATACGCAGTATTTT,CASSIQGLANTDTQYF
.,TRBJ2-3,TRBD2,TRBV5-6,TGTGCCAGCAGCTTCGGGACTAGCTTTTTTCGAGATACGCAGTATTTT,CASSFGTSFFRDTQYF